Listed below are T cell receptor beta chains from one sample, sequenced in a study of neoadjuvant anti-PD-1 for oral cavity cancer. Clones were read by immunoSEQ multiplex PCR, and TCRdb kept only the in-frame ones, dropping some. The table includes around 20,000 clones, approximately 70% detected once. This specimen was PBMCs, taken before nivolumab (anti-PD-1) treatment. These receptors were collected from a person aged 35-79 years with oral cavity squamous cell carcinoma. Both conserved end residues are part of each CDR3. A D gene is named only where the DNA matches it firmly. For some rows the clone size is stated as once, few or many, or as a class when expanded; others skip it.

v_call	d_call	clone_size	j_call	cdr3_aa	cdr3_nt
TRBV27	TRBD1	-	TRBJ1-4	CASSSDRAGTNEKLFF	TGTGCCAGCAGTTCCGACAGGGCGGGAACTAATGAAAAACTGTTTTTT
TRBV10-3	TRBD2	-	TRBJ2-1	CAITRTSGSNEQFF	TGTGCCATCACCCGGACTAGCGGGAGCAATGAGCAGTTCTTC
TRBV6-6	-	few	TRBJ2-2	CASRGEHWELFF	TGTGCCAGCAGGGGTGAACACTGGGAGCTGTTTTTT
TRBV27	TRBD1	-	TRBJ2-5	CASSRTTGGGETQYF	TGTGCCAGCAGTAGAACGACAGGGGGAGGGGAGACCCAGTACTTC
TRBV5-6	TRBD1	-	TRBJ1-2	CASSDGTGSGGYTF	TGTGCCAGCAGCGACGGGACAGGGAGTGGTGGCTACACCTTC
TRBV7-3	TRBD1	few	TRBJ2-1	CASSPSRQGGNEQFF	TGTGCCAGCAGCCCGAGTAGACAGGGTGGCAATGAGCAGTTCTTC
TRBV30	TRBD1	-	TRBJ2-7	CAWRGQGVSTEQYF	TGTGCCTGGAGGGGACAGGGGGTATCTACGGAGCAGTACTTC
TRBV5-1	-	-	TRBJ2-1	CASSLSTGSSYNEQFF	TGCGCCAGCAGCTTGTCAACAGGAAGTTCCTACAATGAGCAGTTCTTC
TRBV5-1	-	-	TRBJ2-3	CASSLEYRTDTQYF	TGCGCCAGCAGCTTGGAGTATCGGACAGATACGCAGTATTTT
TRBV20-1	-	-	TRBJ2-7	CSAMGYYEQYF	TGCAGTGCTATGGGCTACTACGAGCAGTACTTC
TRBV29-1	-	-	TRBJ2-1	CSVEDGDRSSYNEQFF	TGCAGCGTTGAAGATGGCGACCGAAGCTCCTACAATGAGCAGTTCTTC
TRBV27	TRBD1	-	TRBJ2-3	CASSSTGYTDTQYF	TGTGCCAGCAGTTCGACAGGGTACACAGATACGCAGTATTTT
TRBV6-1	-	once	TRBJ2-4	CASIGGGKNIQYF	TGTGCCAGCATAGGAGGTGGCAAAAACATTCAGTACTTC
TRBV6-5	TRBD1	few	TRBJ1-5	CASSPWTGINQPQHF	TGTGCCAGCAGTCCGTGGACAGGAATTAATCAGCCCCAGCATTTT
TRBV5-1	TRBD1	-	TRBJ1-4	CASSLGQGREKLFF	TGCGCCAGCAGTTTAGGACAGGGTCGGGAAAAACTGTTTTTT
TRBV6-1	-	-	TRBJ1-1	CASSEGLAFNTEAFF	TGTGCCAGCAGTGAAGGACTAGCGTTTAACACTGAAGCTTTCTTT
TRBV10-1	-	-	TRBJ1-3	CASSESIGNTIYF	TGCGCCAGCAGTGAATCTATCGGAAACACCATATATTTT
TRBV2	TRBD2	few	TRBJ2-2	CASSEAGLAGNTGELFF	TGTGCCAGCAGTGAAGCTGGACTAGCTGGGAACACCGGGGAGCTGTTTTTT
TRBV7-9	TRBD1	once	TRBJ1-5	CASSTGQGGIQPQHF	TGTGCCAGCAGCACCGGACAGGGGGGGATTCAGCCCCAGCATTTT
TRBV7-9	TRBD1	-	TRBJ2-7	CASSSEAGTVLQYF	TGTGCCAGCAGCTCCGAGGCAGGGACAGTTCTGCAGTACTTC
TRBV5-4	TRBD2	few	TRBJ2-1	CASSLDSGRGFNEQFF	TGTGCCAGCAGCTTGGATAGCGGGAGAGGGTTCAATGAGCAGTTCTTC
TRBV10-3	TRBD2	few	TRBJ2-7	CAISDVGGRNSYEQYF	TGTGCCATCAGTGATGTCGGCGGGAGGAACTCCTACGAGCAGTACTTC
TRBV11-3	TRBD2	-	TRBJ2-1	CASSFSGSREFF	TGTGCCAGCAGCTTTAGCGGGAGTAGGGAGTTCTTC
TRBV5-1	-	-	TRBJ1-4	CASSLSRGGNEKLFF	TGCGCCAGCAGCTTGTCCAGGGGAGGGAATGAAAAACTGTTTTTT
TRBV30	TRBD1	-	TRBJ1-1	CAWAPGTGWNTEAFF	TGTGCCTGGGCACCCGGGACAGGATGGAACACTGAAGCTTTCTTT
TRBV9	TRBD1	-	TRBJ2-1	CASSAGQGSYNEQFF	TGTGCCAGCAGCGCGGGACAGGGATCGTACAATGAGCAGTTCTTC
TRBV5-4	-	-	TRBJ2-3	CASSFRSSSQDTQYF	TGTGCCAGCAGCTTTCGTTCTAGCTCTCAGGATACGCAGTATTTT
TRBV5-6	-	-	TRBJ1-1	CASSLGRSHTEAFF	TGTGCCAGCAGCTTAGGCCGAAGTCACACTGAAGCTTTCTTT
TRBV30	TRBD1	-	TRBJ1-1	CAWMATGVTFF	TGTGCCTGGATGGCGACAGGGGTGACTTTCTTT
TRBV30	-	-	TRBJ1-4	CAWAHGWDEKLFF	TGTGCCTGGGCTCACGGATGGGATGAAAAACTGTTTTTT
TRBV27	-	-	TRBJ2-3	CASSRGRRTDTQYF	TGTGCCAGCAGTCGCGGCCGCCGCACAGATACGCAGTATTTT
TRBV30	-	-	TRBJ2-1	CAWSRDGGYNEQFF	TGTGCCTGGAGCCGTGATGGAGGGTACAATGAGCAGTTCTTC
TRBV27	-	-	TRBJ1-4	CASSLNGGAINEKLFF	TGTGCCAGCAGTTTAAATGGAGGGGCCATTAATGAAAAACTGTTTTTT
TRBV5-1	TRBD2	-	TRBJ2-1	CASQIWEGPGEQFF	TGCGCCAGCCAGATCTGGGAGGGCCCGGGTGAGCAGTTCTTC
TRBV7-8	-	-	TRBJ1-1	CASSFIGGLNTEAFF	TGTGCCAGCAGCTTCATCGGGGGGTTGAACACTGAAGCTTTCTTT
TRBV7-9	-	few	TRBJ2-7	CASSLVVSYEQYF	TGTGCCAGCAGCTTAGTGGTGAGTTACGAGCAGTACTTC
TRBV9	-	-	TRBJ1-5	CASSVATVGRCSNQPQHF	TGTGCCAGCAGCGTAGCTACGGTGGGGAGGTGCAGCAATCAGCCCCAGCATTTT
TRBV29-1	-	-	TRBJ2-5	CSVRQGKETQYF	TGCAGCGTTCGTCAGGGGAAAGAGACCCAGTACTTC
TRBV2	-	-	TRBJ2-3	CASKQGTSTDTQYF	TGTGCCAGCAAACAGGGGACTAGCACAGATACGCAGTATTTT
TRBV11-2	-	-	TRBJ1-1	CASSPRGTEAFF	TGTGCCAGCAGCCCTAGGGGGACTGAAGCTTTCTTT
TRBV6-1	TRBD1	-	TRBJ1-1	CASSEGAGGTEAFF	TGTGCCAGCAGTGAAGGGGCAGGGGGCACTGAAGCTTTCTTT
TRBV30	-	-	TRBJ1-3	CAWSRGGNTIYF	TGTGCCTGGAGCCGGGGGGGAAACACCATATATTTT
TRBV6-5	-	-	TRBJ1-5	CASSRGINQPQHF	TGTGCCAGCAGCCGGGGGATCAATCAGCCCCAGCATTTT
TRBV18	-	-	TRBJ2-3	CASSAGTPGTDTQYF	TGTGCCAGCTCGGCCGGGACTCCGGGCACAGATACGCAGTATTTT
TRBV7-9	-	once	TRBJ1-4	CASSLGATNEKLFF	TGTGCCAGCAGCTTGGGGGCAACTAATGAAAAACTGTTTTTT
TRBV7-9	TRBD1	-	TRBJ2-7	CASSLGGTGRYEQYF	TGTGCCAGCAGCTTAGGAGGGACAGGCCGATACGAGCAGTACTTC
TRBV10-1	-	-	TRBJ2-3	CASSVGNTQYF	TGCGCCAGCAGTGTCGGGAATACGCAGTATTTT
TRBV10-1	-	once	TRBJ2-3	CASSESSTNTDTQYF	TGCGCCAGCAGTGAGAGTAGTACTAACACAGATACGCAGTATTTT
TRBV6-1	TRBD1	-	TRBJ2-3	CASSDGTGGVDTQYF	TGTGCCAGCAGTGATGGGACAGGGGGGGTAGATACGCAGTATTTT
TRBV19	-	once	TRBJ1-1	CASTFRNTEAFF	TGTGCCAGTACGTTCAGGAACACTGAAGCTTTCTTT
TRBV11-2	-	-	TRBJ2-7	CASRKVGSEQYF	TGTGCCAGCAGAAAGGTTGGCTCCGAGCAGTACTTC
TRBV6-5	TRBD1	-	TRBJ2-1	CASSPPGTGKNEQFF	TGTGCCAGCAGTCCCCCCGGGACAGGGAAAAATGAGCAGTTCTTC